This TCR beta chain emerged from a study of blood T cell repertoires in COVID-19. The V gene end was trimmed by 4 bases and the J gene end by 1 base; junction bases not matched to a gene: 2. The CDR3 is 13 residues long. Germline CDR1 SQVTM, CDR2 ANQGSEA. Profiled with immunoSEQ multiplex PCR; TCRdb holds only in-frame clones, not every one. The sample lists around 120,000 clones, around 79% occurring once. This clonotype was sampled from a man in his 70s with acute or convalescent COVID-19. Sequences were obtained from peripheral blood. The rearrangement joins TRBV29-1 to TRBJ1-1; TRBD1 agrees at 8 bases. CDR3 residues: CSVGGQGNTEAFF. The CDR3 DNA is TGCAGCGTTGGAGGACAGGGGAACACTGAAGCTTTCTTT.